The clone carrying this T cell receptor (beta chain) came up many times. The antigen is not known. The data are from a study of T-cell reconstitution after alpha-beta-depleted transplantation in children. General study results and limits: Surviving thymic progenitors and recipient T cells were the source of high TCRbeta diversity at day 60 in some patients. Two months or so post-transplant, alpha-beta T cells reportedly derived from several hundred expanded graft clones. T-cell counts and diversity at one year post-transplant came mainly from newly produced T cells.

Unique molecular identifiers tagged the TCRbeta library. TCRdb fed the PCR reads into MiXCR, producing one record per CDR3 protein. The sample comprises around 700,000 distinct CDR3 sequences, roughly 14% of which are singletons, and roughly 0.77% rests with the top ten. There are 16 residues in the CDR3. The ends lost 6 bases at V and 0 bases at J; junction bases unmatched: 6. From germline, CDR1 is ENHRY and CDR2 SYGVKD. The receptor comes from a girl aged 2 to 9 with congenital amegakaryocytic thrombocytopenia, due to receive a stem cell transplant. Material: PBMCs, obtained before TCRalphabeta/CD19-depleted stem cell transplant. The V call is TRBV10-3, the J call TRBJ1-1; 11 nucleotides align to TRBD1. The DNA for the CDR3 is TGTGCCATCAGGAGGGGACAGGGGGGATTGAACACTGAAGCTTTCTTT. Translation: CAIRRGQGGLNTEAFF.